Given below is one T cell receptor (beta chain) in context. The data originate from a study of blood T cell repertoires in COVID-19. Here immunoSEQ multiplex PCR was the method, and the copy in TCRdb shows in-frame clones only, minus some. This sample yields approximately 89,000 clones, of which about 74% are seen a single time; about half belongs to the top ten. V lost 2 bases and J lost 5, with 13 bases in between. Germline V gene sequence: CDR1 MDHEN, CDR2 SYDVKM. The CDR3 runs to 14 residues. Sequenced sample: peripheral blood. V gene TRBV28 combines with J gene TRBJ2-7, with a possible D match to TRBD1 (6 bases). The clonotype originates from a human donor in a cohort sampled during active COVID-19. The CDR3 DNA reads TGTGCCAGCAGTTTAACAGGGACCATCCACGAGCAGTACTTC. Translating it yields CASSLTGTIHEQYF.